Each of the 15 T cell receptor beta chains below was sequenced from the same sample in a study of blood T cells in healthy people across ages. Sample-barcoded 5' priming and a J-beta primer mix drove a second PCR of roughly 7 to 11 cycles. From the 5' RACE reads, TCRdb called clonotypes with MiXCR, one entry per CDR3 protein. The sample yields 850,000 to 1,100,000 distinct CDR3 sequences, more than 30% seen once. The sequenced material came from blood. The receptor source for this set is a man aged 18 to 29 in good health.

This chain uses TRBV6-1 with TRBJ1-6, with D possibly matching TRBD1 (6 bases). CDR3 length: 16 residues. Trimming took 3 bases from V and 9 from J, leaving 18 bases between them. Germline V gene lookup returns CDR1 MNHNS and CDR2 SASEGT. The CDR3 region is CASSDLQGGPFSPLHF. CDR3 nucleotide sequence: TGTGCCAGCAGTGATTTACAGGGTGGTCCCTTTTCACCCCTCCACTTT.

The chain has TRBV28 and TRBJ2-3; D call uncertain. The CDR3 sequence is 14 residues long. The V gene lost 5 bases and the J gene lost 4 bases, with 13 bases spanning the gap. The germline V gene encodes CDR1 MDHEN and CDR2 SYDVKM. The CDR3 reads CASSRSSTPDTQYF. The CDR3 DNA sequence: TGTGCCAGCAGTCGATCCTCCACGCCAGATACGCAGTATTTT.

The chain uses TRBV20-1 and TRBJ1-2; 10 bases are shared with TRBD1. Per the germline V gene, CDR1 is DFQATT and CDR2 is SNEGSKA (reference sequence). This CDR3 is built from 15 residues. Losses at the gene ends were 6 bases for V and 4 bases for J; bases not matched to a gene: 11. The CDR3 region is CSASSGTGEFYGYTF. CDR3 bases: TGCAGTGCCTCCTCCGGGACAGGGGAATTCTATGGCTACACCTTC.

This clonotype came up a few times. The rearrangement uses TRBV4-1 and TRBJ1-5; TRBD1 matches at 7 bases. Germline CDR1 is MGHRA and CDR2 is YSYEKL. J gave up 4 bases and V 4 bases, and 7 bases lay outside the gene matches. This CDR3 is built from 15 residues. CDR3 protein: CASSLRTGANQPQHF. As DNA, the CDR3 is TGCGCCAGCAGCCTCCGGACAGGAGCTAATCAGCCCCAGCATTTT.

This chain links TRBV7-2 with TRBJ2-7; D gene ambiguous. The CDR3 is made up of 13 amino acids. CDR1 and CDR2 (germline): SGHTA, FQGNSA. Between the trimmed V and J ends, which lost 5 bases and 2 bases, there was a span of 10 bases. The CDR3 loop is CASSLDMPYEQYF. The CDR3 region has the DNA TGTGCCAGCAGCCTAGACATGCCCTACGAGCAGTACTTC.

This clonotype was observed once. V and J are TRBV28 and TRBJ1-2; D possibly corresponds to TRBD1 (6 bases). CDR3 length: 15 residues. CDR1 is MDHEN, CDR2 SYDVKM, per germline. Trimming stripped 4 bases from V and 1 base from J, with 13 bases between. CDR3 amino acids: CASSSQGIFNYGYTF. The CDR3 DNA reads TGTGCCAGCAGTTCCCAGGGGATATTTAACTATGGCTACACCTTC.

For the CDR3, the DNA is TGCGCCAGCACTGCGAACTCCTACAATGAGCAGTTCTTC. Its translation: CASTANSYNEQFF. V usage is TRBV5-1 and J usage is TRBJ2-1; D is unresolved. The CDR3 runs to 13 residues. The ends were cut back, 6 bases at V and 0 bases at J, with 7 bases in the middle. Germline CDR1 and CDR2: SGHRS and YFSETQ.

The V and J genes are TRBV4-1 and TRBJ1-6; D remains unclear. This CDR3 is built from 16 residues. Trimming left V 5 bases short and J 4 bases short, with 15 bases between. Germline V gene lookup returns CDR1 MGHRA and CDR2 YSYEKL. CDR3 sequence reads: CASSYRAFSYNSPLHF. As DNA, the CDR3 is TGCGCCAGCAGCTATCGGGCCTTCTCATATAATTCACCCCTCCACTTT.

V and J are TRBV4-1 and TRBJ2-3; 12 nucleotides line up with TRBD2. This CDR3 is built from 17 residues. V was clipped by 0 bases and J by 2 bases; unmatched bases: 3. Germline V CDR1 and CDR2: MGHRA, YSYEKL. CDR3 nucleotide sequence: TGCGCCAGCAGCCAAGATGGACTAGCGGGGAACACAGATACGCAGTATTTT. Amino acid sequence: CASSQDGLAGNTDTQYF.

The V call is TRBV9, the J call TRBJ1-6, with TRBD1 matching 7 bases. The V gene end was trimmed by 4 bases and the J gene end by 8 bases; junction bases not matched to a gene: 6. The CDR3 covers 14 residues. Germline values: CDR1 SGDLS, CDR2 YYNGEE. DNA for the CDR3: TGTGCCAGCAGCTACGCGACAGGGCATTCACCCCTCCACTTT. Translating it yields CASSYATGHSPLHF. Full variable domain (missing parts from reference TRBV9 and TRBJ1-6): DSGVTQTPKHLITATGQRVTLRCSPRSGDLSVYWYQQSLDQGLQFLIQYYNGEERAKGNILERFSAQQFPDLHSELNLSSLELGDSALYFCASSYATGHSPLHFGNGTRLTVT.

CDR3 in amino acids: CASSERTGENYGYTF. The CDR3 nucleotides read TGTGCCAGCAGCGAAAGGACAGGGGAGAACTATGGCTACACCTTC. This rearrangement joins TRBV25-1 to TRBJ1-2; TRBD1 agrees at 9 bases. Germline V gene lookup returns CDR1 MGHDK and CDR2 SYGVNS. V shed 6 bases, J shed 2 bases, and the junction held 7 bases outside the gene matches. CDR3 length equals 15 residues.

V and J are TRBV7-3 and TRBJ1-6; D remains ambiguous. The V end lost 6 bases, the J end lost 7 bases, and 10 bases lay between the germline ends. Germline CDR1 reads SGHTA; CDR2 reads FQGTGA. The CDR3 runs to 13 residues. In DNA, the CDR3 is TGTGCCAGCAGTGTGGATCAAAATTCACCCCTCCACTTT. Translating gives CASSVDQNSPLHF.

The V and J genes are TRBV2 and TRBJ2-1; D uncertain. This CDR3 spans 11 amino acids. Germline-derived CDR1 and CDR2 are SNHLY and FYNNEI. Trimming removed 7 bases from V and 7 bases from J, with 8 bases in between. As DNA, the CDR3 is TGTGCCAGCAATCTGGGGAATGAGCAGTTCTTC. It yields the protein CASNLGNEQFF.

This clonotype turned up a few times. This chain uses TRBV5-4 with TRBJ2-1; 7 bases are shared with TRBD1. CDR3 length: 14 amino acids. Germline V CDR1 and CDR2: SGHNT, YYREEE (reference sequence). Trimming removed 4 bases from V and 5 bases from J; junction bases left unmatched: 6. CDR3 amino acids: CASSEGQDDNEQFF. The CDR3 bases are TGTGCCAGCAGCGAAGGACAGGATGACAATGAGCAGTTCTTC.

The chain carries TRBV12-3 or TRBV12-4 and TRBJ2-1; the match to TRBD1 covers 7 bases. The J call may be faulty, since TRBJ2-7 better matches the DNA end. The CDR3 runs to 13 residues. The CDR3 is CASSPGTANEQYF. CDR3 in DNA: TGTGCCAGCAGTCCTGGGACAGCTAATGAGCAGTACTTC.